These 23 T cell receptor beta chains originate from one sample sequenced in a study of T cells in Graves' hyperthyroidism and ophthalmopathy (dated by TCRdb to the late 2010s). The receptor library was made with multiplex PCR. Sequenced on an Illumina HiSeq 2000. The TCR beta CDR3 regions were amplified from RNA transcripts. The TCR CDR3 was subjected to a first round of RT-PCR using the HTBI primer set and the Qiagen OneStep RT-PCR kit. In TCRdb, the public reads were trimmed at Q25 with fastp and aligned with MiXCR, with productive beta chains retained. All rows with the same CDR3 protein become a single entry with the most common DNA and genes. The sample table shows hundreds of thousands of distinct CDR3 sequences, and around 19% are seen once. Of the sample, approximately 15% is held by the ten largest clones. Sequenced input: blood. These receptors were obtained from a woman between 50 and 59 years old with Graves' hyperthyroidism that later progressed to Graves' ophthalmopathy.

In its sample, this clonotype was seen many times. The chain carries TRBV24-1 and TRBJ1-2; 8 bases are a match to TRBD1. CDR3 length: 15 residues. The junction had 14 bases not matched to a gene; V was cut back by 12 bases and J by 3 bases. CDR1 KGHDR and CDR2 SFDVKD come from the germline V gene. The CDR3 bases are TGTGCCCTCACCAAATCCCCGGACAGGGACTATGGCTACACCTTC. The encoded protein is CALTKSPDRDYGYTF.

This clonotype has a count of ten or more. The chain links TRBV7-2 to TRBJ2-3; TRBD1 agrees at 9 bases. J lost 3 bases, V lost 5 bases, and 6 bases had no gene match. Per germline, CDR1 SGHTA and CDR2 FQGNSA. This CDR3 contains 15 residues. In DNA, the CDR3 is TGTGCCAGCAGCACCCACAGGGGGCGGACAGATACGCAGTATTTT. It specifies CASSTHRGRTDTQYF.

This clonotype has just a few counts. V and J are TRBV2 and TRBJ1-2; no definite D call. This CDR3 comprises 13 residues. V lost 4 bases and J lost 0, with 6 bases in between. Germline-derived CDR1 and CDR2 are SNHLY and FYNNEI. As DNA, the CDR3 is TGTGCCAGCAGTGCGCAGACTAACTATGGCTACACCTTC. As protein: CASSAQTNYGYTF.

This clonotype was seen ten or more times. The chain has TRBV30 and TRBJ2-7; D is unresolved. V shed 5 bases and J shed 5 bases, with 13 bases lying between them. The germline V gene has CDR1 GTSNPN and CDR2 SVGIG (reference sequence). CDR3 length: 12 amino acids. CDR3: CAWHDQGHEQYF. The CDR3, as DNA: TGTGCCTGGCACGACCAAGGCCACGAGCAGTACTTC.

This clonotype was found a few times. V is TRBV20-1 and J is TRBJ2-7, with 9 positions matching TRBD2. Germline V CDR1 and CDR2: DFQATT, SNEGSKA (reference sequence). The CDR3 has 20 residues. Unmatched junction bases numbered 19, after V lost 1 base and J lost 0 bases. The CDR3 bases are TGCAGTGCTAGAGCCTTTCCCCAGCGGGGGGCCGCCGCGTCCTCCTACGAGCAGTACTTC. Amino acid sequence: CSARAFPQRGAAASSYEQYF.

This clonotype was counted ten times or more. This chain joins TRBV2 and TRBJ1-6; no firm D call. Germline V gene lookup returns CDR1 SNHLY and CDR2 FYNNEI. The germline V and J ends were trimmed by 6 bases and 0 bases, with 9 bases remaining between them. The CDR3 spans 15 residues. This CDR3 is CASRGPSSYNSPLHF. The CDR3 coding sequence is TGTGCCAGCAGAGGGCCGAGCTCCTATAATTCACCCCTCCACTTT.

This chain joins TRBV3-1 and TRBJ2-2, with D possibly TRBD2 on 6 matching bases. Germline-derived CDR1 and CDR2 are LGHDT and YNNKEL (reference sequence). Trimming shortened V by 2 bases and J by 10 bases, and 20 bases separated the two germline ends. The CDR3 loop spans 16 amino acids. The CDR3, as DNA: TGTGCCAGCAGCCAATCCGGCGGGGCATCGATTCTGGAGCTGTTTTTT. Its translation: CASSQSGGASILELFF. The full variable domain, in which reference TRBV3-1 and TRBJ2-2 provide the parts outside the CDR3, is DTAVSQTPKYLVTQMGNDKSIKCEQNLGHDTMYWYKQDSKKFLKIMFSYNNKELIINETVPNRFSPKSPDKAHLNLHINSLELGDSAVYFCASSQSGGASILELFFGEGSRLTVL.

This chain uses TRBV18 with TRBJ2-3, with TRBD1 as a possible D gene (6 bases). This CDR3 region has 16 residues. Per germline, CDR1 KGHSH and CDR2 LQKENI. V lost 4 bases to trimming and J lost 2 bases, with 16 bases between them. The CDR3, as DNA: TGTGCCAGCTCACTTCGGGGCAGGGGCGACACAGATACGCAGTATTTT. It is translated as CASSLRGRGDTDTQYF.

The sample holds many counts of this clonotype. This sequence joins TRBV19 and TRBJ2-7; 8 bases align to TRBD1. Germline CDR1 is LNHDA and CDR2 is SQIVND (reference sequence). V trimming: 3 bases; J trimming: 2 bases; junction bases outside the gene matches: 6. This CDR3 region has 15 residues. The CDR3 coding sequence is TGTGCCAGTAGTATGGGGACAGGTTACACCTACGAGCAGTACTTC. It yields the protein CASSMGTGYTYEQYF.

The rearrangement links TRBV7-2 to TRBJ2-1, with 8 bases that match TRBD1. The germline V gene has CDR1 SGHTA and CDR2 FQGNSA. The length of the CDR3 is 15 residues. With V trimmed by 3 bases and J by 6 bases, 7 bases remained unmatched. CDR3 region: CASSFPGQGSNEQFF. CDR3 coding DNA: TGTGCCAGCAGCTTTCCCGGACAGGGATCCAATGAGCAGTTCTTC.

The rearrangement links TRBV25-1 to TRBJ1-1; perhaps TRBD1 as D (5 bases). Germline-derived CDR1 and CDR2 are MGHDK and SYGVNS. The CDR3 consists of 13 residues. Trimming pared 5 bases from V and 3 bases from J, leaving 10 bases between. CDR3 region: CASSWGSHTEAFF. CDR3 DNA sequence: TGTGCCAGCAGTTGGGGCAGTCACACTGAAGCTTTCTTT.

In DNA, the CDR3 is TGTGCCAGCAACTATGGGACTAGCGGGAGGAGCTCCTACAATGAGCAGTTCTTC. Its protein product is CASNYGTSGRSSYNEQFF. This chain connects TRBV6-2 or TRBV6-3 to TRBJ2-1, with 15 nucleotides matching TRBD2. Germline-derived CDR1 and CDR2 are MNHEY and SVGEGT. The length of the CDR3 is 18 residues. Trimming removed 7 bases from V and 0 bases from J; junction bases left unmatched: 7.

Many counts were recorded for this clonotype. The V gene is TRBV24-1, the J gene TRBJ2-3, with 11 bases fitting TRBD2. This CDR3 comprises 16 residues. Per the germline V gene, CDR1 is KGHDR and CDR2 is SFDVKD. Unmatched junction bases numbered 2, after V lost 3 bases and J lost 1 base. The CDR3 reads CATSDPLAGGTDTQYF. The CDR3, as DNA: TGTGCCACCAGTGATCCACTAGCGGGGGGCACAGATACGCAGTATTTT.

As DNA, the CDR3 is TGTGCCAGCAGTTTATGGGGCGGCCAAGAGACCCAGTACTTC. Its protein product is CASSLWGGQETQYF. The chain recombines TRBV27 with TRBJ2-5; perhaps TRBD1 as D (5 bases). The germline V and J ends were trimmed by 1 base and 1 base, with 7 bases remaining between them. The CDR3 consists of 14 residues. Germline CDR1 MNHEY, CDR2 SMNVEV (reference sequence).

The genes are TRBV7-3 and TRBJ2-4; D is ambiguous. V gave up 5 bases and J gave up 0 bases, with 11 bases separating them. Germline V lookup: CDR1 SGHTA, CDR2 FQGTGA. There are 15 residues in the CDR3. This chain's CDR3 is CASSPGILAKNIQYF. In DNA form, the CDR3 reads TGTGCCAGCAGCCCAGGCATATTAGCCAAAAACATTCAGTACTTC.

J is TRBJ2-1 and V is TRBV10-3, with 8 bases that match TRBD1. J was trimmed by 0 bases and V by 0 bases; bases with no gene match: 4. Germline lookup yields CDR1 ENHRY and CDR2 SYGVKD. The CDR3 runs 17 residues. The CDR3 loop reads CAISESRQGASYNEQFF. The CDR3 DNA reads as TGTGCCATCAGTGAGTCGAGGCAGGGGGCCTCCTACAATGAGCAGTTCTTC.

The chain is built from TRBV27 and TRBJ2-1, with unresolved D. The CDR3 is 16 residues long. Per germline, CDR1 MNHEY and CDR2 SMNVEV (reference sequence). V lost 0 bases to trimming and J lost 0 bases, with 9 bases between them. The CDR3 spells CASSLSTASSYNEQFF. CDR3 nucleotides: TGTGCCAGCAGTTTATCTACAGCTAGCTCCTACAATGAGCAGTTCTTC.

The chain combines TRBV27 with TRBJ1-6, with no clear D. The CDR3 is 16 residues long. CDR1 is MNHEY, CDR2 SMNVEV, per germline (reference sequence). Trimming cost V 5 bases and J 2 bases, with 13 bases left between them. The CDR3 loop is CASSTLGFTYNSPLHF. The DNA for the CDR3 is TGTGCCAGCAGTACCCTGGGCTTTACCTATAATTCACCCCTCCACTTT.

This clonotype showed up just once. This chain joins TRBV7-6 and TRBJ1-5; 9 nucleotides line up with TRBD1. Germline-derived CDR1 and CDR2 are SGHVS and FNYEAQ. The CDR3 extends over 14 amino acids. Germline trimming cut 5 bases from V and 7 bases from J; bases unmatched to any gene: 6. The CDR3 DNA reads TGTGCCAGCAGCAAACCGGGACAGGGCCAGCCCCAGCATTTT. This sequence encodes CASSKPGQGQPQHF.

The chain uses TRBV19 and TRBJ2-1; 14 positions match TRBD2. Unmatched junction bases numbered 9, after V lost 7 bases and J lost 10 bases. This CDR3 has 15 residues. Looked up from germline, CDR1 is LNHDA and CDR2 is SQIVND (reference sequence). The CDR3 DNA sequence: TGTGCCAGTACCCGACTAGCGGGGGGGCCTGTCGAGCAGTTCTTC. Encoded protein: CASTRLAGGPVEQFF.

The rearrangement joins TRBV9 to TRBJ1-4; TRBD1 is a possible D gene (6 bases). Per the germline V gene, CDR1 is SGDLS and CDR2 is YYNGEE. The CDR3 extends over 16 amino acids. The V end lost 3 bases, the J end lost 0 bases, and 12 bases lay between the germline ends. The CDR3 sequence is CASSAGAAATNEKLFF. The CDR3 bases are TGTGCCAGCAGCGCGGGGGCCGCCGCAACTAATGAAAAACTGTTTTTT.

This chain uses TRBV5-4 with TRBJ1-4; a weak D match, TRBD1 (5 bases). The V end lost 1 base, the J end lost 7 bases, and 17 bases lay between the germline ends. CDR1 is SGHNT and CDR2 is YYREEE in the germline V gene (reference sequence). The CDR3 extends over 16 amino acids. The CDR3 nucleotides read TGTGCCAGCAGCTTGACCGTTGGGCAGGGCGGTGAAAAACTGTTTTTT. As protein: CASSLTVGQGGEKLFF.

The sample holds many counts of this clonotype. The chain joins TRBV11-3 to TRBJ2-1; 8 positions agree with TRBD2. This CDR3 is 14 amino acids long. CDR1 SGHNT and CDR2 YENEEA come from the germline V gene. V lost 6 bases, J lost 6 bases, and 7 bases stayed unmatched. The CDR3 is CASSPGGAGNEQFF. CDR3 nucleotides: TGTGCCAGCAGTCCCGGGGGGGCTGGCAATGAGCAGTTCTTC.